Here is one TCR beta chain with its context. Using its own MiXCR run on the 5' RACE reads, TCRdb lists one record per CDR3 protein. The sample carries 460,000 or so distinct CDR3 sequences, approximately 14% recorded once. This entry comes from a study of identical twins. Germline-derived CDR1 and CDR2 are SGDLS and YYNGEE. V lost 7 bases, J lost 0 bases, and 13 bases stayed unmatched. The CDR3 has 17 residues. A further study also used this sample, focusing on yellow fever vaccine responses in identical twins.

The TCR comes from a woman aged 18-29 years in good health. Sequencing was performed on CD4+ T cells sorted from blood. The chain joins TRBV9 to TRBJ2-3, with 8 positions matching TRBD2. CDR3 sequence (DNA): TGTGCCAGCTCTCCTCAGGGCGGGGGGAGAAGCACAGATACGCAGTATTTT. Translated: CASSPQGGGRSTDTQYF.